What follows are 11 T cell receptor beta chains derived from one specimen sequenced in a study of blood T cell repertoires in COVID-19. Clones were read by immunoSEQ multiplex PCR, and TCRdb kept only the in-frame ones, dropping some. The sample includes about 64,000 clones, 84% of them seen just once. The sample taken for sequencing was peripheral blood. The receptors here all came from a woman aged 60-70 years with acute or convalescent COVID-19.

This clone was detected only a few times. CDR3 in amino acids: CASSLTSSGRGDGIFF. CDR3 nucleotide sequence: TGTGCCAGTAGCCTAACCTCCTCTGGCAGGGGAGATGGTATTTTCTTT. The V and J genes are TRBV19 and TRBJ1-1; a possible D gene is TRBD1 (6 bases). The germline V gene has CDR1 LNHDA and CDR2 SQIVND (reference sequence). The CDR3 consists of 16 residues. Trimming cost V 6 bases and J 13 bases, with 30 bases left between them.

This clone occurred once. The rearrangement uses TRBV29-1 and TRBJ1-5; the D gene is possibly TRBD1 (6 bases). Between the trimmed V and J ends, which lost 4 bases and 7 bases, there was a span of 11 bases. The CDR3 loop spans 12 amino acids. Per the germline V gene, CDR1 is SQVTM and CDR2 is ANQGSEA. As DNA, the CDR3 is TGCAGCGTTGCAGGGGATGGACAGCCCCAGCATTTT. Protein sequence: CSVAGDGQPQHF.

To note about this clone: The sample contains more than one DNA sequence encoding this CDR3. V usage is TRBV6-5 and J usage is TRBJ2-2, with a possible D match to TRBD2 (7 bases). The V end lost 2 bases, the J end lost 5 bases, and 12 bases lay between the germline ends. The CDR3 is 15 amino acids. Germline V lookup: CDR1 MNHEY, CDR2 SVGAGI. CDR3 protein: CASSYTGGRTGELFF. Here the CDR3 DNA reads TGTGCCAGCAGTTACACGGGGGGCCGAACCGGGGAGCTGTTTTTT.

The chain couples TRBV24-1 to TRBJ2-1; 10 nucleotides align to TRBD1. V lost 5 bases to trimming and J lost 6 bases; unmatched junction nucleotides: 6. The CDR3 length is 15 residues. The germline CDR1 and CDR2 sequences are KGHDR and SFDVKD. CDR3 sequence (DNA): TGTGCCACCAGTGGAGGAGGACAGGGGGTCAATGAGCAGTTCTTC. It yields the protein CATSGGGQGVNEQFF.

The chain combines TRBV27 with TRBJ1-5; D is perhaps TRBD1 (5 bases). CDR3 length: 14 amino acids. In germline, CDR1 is MNHEY, CDR2 SMNVEV (reference sequence). V was pared by 5 bases and J by 6 bases, with 14 bases between. The DNA of the CDR3 is TGTGCCAGCAGTCCAGGGAGGAGTTTTCAGCCCCAGCATTTT. Its protein is CASSPGRSFQPQHF.

V is TRBV11-2 and J is TRBJ1-1; no reliable D call. Germline V gene data show CDR1 as SGHAT and CDR2 as FQNNGV. The V end lost 1 base, the J end lost 2 bases, and 5 bases lay between the germline ends. This CDR3 has 13 residues. The CDR3, as DNA: TGTGCCAGCAGCTTAGCCCCAAACACTGAAGCTTTCTTT. Translating it yields CASSLAPNTEAFF.

The genes are TRBV4-1 and TRBJ1-1, with a tentative D call TRBD1 (6 bases). V was clipped by 4 bases and J by 1 base, with 16 bases between them. There are 16 residues in the CDR3. The V gene's germline CDR1 is MGHRA and CDR2 YSYEKL. CDR3 nucleotide sequence: TGCGCCAGCAGCCGAATACAGGGAGAGGGGAACACTGAAGCTTTCTTT. It yields the protein CASSRIQGEGNTEAFF.

V gene TRBV30 combines with J gene TRBJ1-2; D might be TRBD1 (5 bases). Germline CDR1 is GTSNPN and CDR2 is SVGIG (reference sequence). The CDR3 length is 13 residues. The V and J ends lost 1 base and 7 bases respectively, with 13 bases between them. The CDR3 is CAWSDLTGAGYTF. CDR3 coding DNA: TGTGCCTGGAGTGATCTTACAGGTGCTGGCTACACCTTC.

This clone was counted only a few times. The chain joins TRBV29-1 to TRBJ1-2, with TRBD1 matching over 7 bases. V shed 6 bases, J shed 4 bases, and the junction held 14 bases outside the gene matches. Germline V CDR1 and CDR2: SQVTM, ANQGSEA. This CDR3 has 15 residues. The CDR3 nucleotides are TGCAGCGTAGCCACCTGGGACAGAATATCCTATGGCTACACCTTC. Its translation: CSVATWDRISYGYTF. The entire variable domain, with the rest obtained from reference TRBV29-1 and TRBJ1-2, is as follows: SAVISQKPSRDICQRGTSLTIQCQVDSQVTMMFWYRQQPGQSLTLIATANQGSEATYESGFVIDKFPISRPNLTFSTLTVSNMSPEDSSIYLCSVATWDRISYGYTFGSGTRLTVV.

This clone was seen only a few times. The chain carries TRBV6-5 and TRBJ2-2, with 7 bases that match TRBD1. There are 13 residues in the CDR3. Germline V gives CDR1 MNHEY, CDR2 SVGAGI. V lost 11 bases to trimming and J lost 4 bases; unmatched junction nucleotides: 7. The chain's CDR3 is CAAHGTVTGELFF. The CDR3 DNA reads as TGTGCCGCGCACGGGACAGTCACCGGGGAGCTGTTTTTT.

The rearrangement joins TRBV11-2 to TRBJ2-1; D unclear. The germline V gene encodes CDR1 SGHAT and CDR2 FQNNGV. The CDR3 is made up of 15 amino acids. The germline V and J ends were trimmed by 0 bases and 4 bases, with 10 bases remaining between them. This CDR3 reads CASSLEGGGYNEQFF. DNA for the CDR3: TGTGCCAGCAGCTTAGAAGGCGGTGGATACAATGAGCAGTTCTTC.